Sequencing of this TCR beta chain was carried out in a study of Graves' ophthalmopathy and Graves' hyperthyroidism. In the study overall: Peripheral blood was gathered at the point of initial diagnosis, before any treatment started. Regarding the study as a whole: Both an approximately 69% sensitivity and a 72.22% specificity characterized the model's predictions of ophthalmopathy progression.

RNA transcripts provided the template for amplifying TCR beta CDR3 regions. HTBI primers primed a first-round RT-PCR, and a second-round multiplex PCR followed. Via MiXCR, TCRdb re-called the multiplex PCR reads, giving one row per CDR3 protein. The table has about 740,000 distinct CDR3 sequences, 35% to 50% seen once. Looked up from germline, CDR1 is SGHVS and CDR2 is FQNEAQ. J was trimmed by 8 bases and V by 5 bases; bases with no gene match: 6. The CDR3 spans 15 residues. CAS ≥3, NOSPECS ≥4, moderate-to-severe activity and duration under 3 months marked donors with ophthalmopathy. The sample holds a few counts of this clonotype. The antigen remains unidentified.

This TCR came from an adult man with Graves' ophthalmopathy. The specimen sequenced was peripheral blood. This rearrangement joins TRBV7-8 to TRBJ1-6, with TRBD1 identical over 10 bases. As DNA, the CDR3 is TGTGCCAGCAGCGAACCGACAGGGGGCGATTCACCCCTCCACTTT. Amino acid sequence: CASSEPTGGDSPLHF.